These 19 T cell receptor beta chains came from one sample sequenced in a study of blood T cell repertoires in COVID-19. Clones were sequenced by immunoSEQ multiplex PCR, and TCRdb holds only the in-frame ones, with some missing. Among some 60,000 clones, roughly 80% were seen once, and the ten largest hold approximately 12%. The sequenced material came from peripheral blood. Receptors were obtained from a human donor in a cohort sampled during active COVID-19.

The chain joins TRBV6-1 to TRBJ2-2; 9 bases fit TRBD2. Germline loops: CDR1 MNHNS, CDR2 SASEGT. V trimming: 2 bases; J trimming: 4 bases; junction bases outside the gene matches: 2. This CDR3 has 15 residues. CDR3 protein: CASSETAGGTGELFF. CDR3 nucleotides: TGTGCCAGCAGTGAAACAGCGGGGGGCACCGGGGAGCTGTTTTTT.

This chain uses TRBV5-4 with TRBJ2-1, with 13 bases that match TRBD2. With 4 bases clipped from V and 0 bases from J, the junction kept 7 bases outside the gene matches. CDR1 SGHNT and CDR2 YYREEE come from the germline V gene (reference sequence). The length of the CDR3 is 18 residues. CDR3 protein: CASSPGLAGESSYNEQFF. The CDR3, as DNA: TGTGCCAGCAGCCCCGGACTAGCGGGGGAAAGCTCCTACAATGAGCAGTTCTTC.

The rearrangement links TRBV7-6 to TRBJ1-2; 9 bases fit TRBD1. The germline V gene encodes CDR1 SGHVS and CDR2 FNYEAQ. This CDR3 contains 16 residues. With V trimmed by 1 base and J by 8 bases, 11 bases remained unmatched. CDR3 region: CASSLESGTGKWGYTF. In nucleotides, the CDR3 is TGTGCCAGCAGCTTAGAGTCCGGGACAGGGAAATGGGGCTACACCTTC.

To note about this clone: At one boundary the junction diverges from the germline segment, which might be a read error. The chain has TRBV10-2 and TRBJ2-5, with D perhaps matching TRBD1 or TRBD2 (5 bases each). The CDR3 consists of 13 residues. Germline V gene lookup returns CDR1 WSHSY and CDR2 SAAADI. The CDR3 spells CAGSEGQGETQYF. CDR3 nucleotides: TGCGCCGGCAGTGAGGGTCAGGGCGAGACCCAGTACTTC.

This clone has just one count. This rearrangement joins TRBV14 to TRBJ2-5, with a possible D match to TRBD1 (6 bases). The germline V gene encodes CDR1 SGHDN and CDR2 FVKESK. V was clipped by 5 bases and J by 3 bases, with 16 bases between them. The CDR3 totals 15 residues. Here the CDR3 reads CASSGRDKGEETQYF. The CDR3 coding sequence is TGTGCCAGCAGCGGCCGGGACAAAGGGGAAGAGACCCAGTACTTC.

The V and J genes are TRBV7-6 and TRBJ2-1; weak D call: TRBD2 (6 bases). This CDR3 has 17 amino acids. Between the trimmed V and J ends, which lost 5 bases and 3 bases, there was a span of 20 bases. Germline CDR1 reads SGHVS; CDR2 reads FNYEAQ. This CDR3 reads CASSRRRGDSYYNEQFF. The CDR3 DNA is TGTGCCAGCAGCAGGCGACGCGGGGACTCATACTACAATGAGCAGTTCTTC.

The genes are TRBV10-1 and TRBJ2-3, with D uncertain. From germline, CDR1 is WNHNN and CDR2 SYGVQD (reference sequence). The V gene lost 1 base and the J gene lost 0 bases, with 8 bases spanning the gap. The CDR3 covers 15 residues. CDR3 nucleotide sequence: TGCGCCAGCAGTGAGTTACTATCTAGCACAGATACGCAGTATTTT. Its translation: CASSELLSSTDTQYF.

The rearrangement uses TRBV11-2 and TRBJ2-7, with D maybe TRBD1 (5 bases). With 5 bases removed from V and 1 base from J, the gap between germline ends came to 9 bases. Germline V gene data show CDR1 as SGHAT and CDR2 as FQNNGV. The length of the CDR3 is 13 residues. CDR3 amino acids: CASSPRTSYEQYF. CDR3 in DNA: TGTGCCAGCAGCCCTCGGACATCCTACGAGCAGTACTTC.

This rearrangement joins TRBV28 to TRBJ2-1, with 9 positions matching TRBD1. CDR3 length: 15 residues. CDR1 and CDR2 from the germline V gene are MDHEN and SYDVKM. The V gene end was trimmed by 6 bases and the J gene end by 4 bases; junction bases not matched to a gene: 7. The CDR3 DNA follows: TGTGCCAGCAGCCGTCCCGGGACAGGGTACAATGAGCAGTTCTTC. Residues: CASSRPGTGYNEQFF.

The chain recombines TRBV14 with TRBJ1-2; tentatively, D is TRBD1 (5 bases). Trimming left V 2 bases short and J 4 bases short, with 14 bases between. This CDR3 region has 15 residues. Germline V gene lookup returns CDR1 SGHDN and CDR2 FVKESK. The CDR3 reads CASSQSGGTSYGYTF. The CDR3, as DNA: TGTGCCAGCAGCCAATCGGGCGGGACCAGCTATGGCTACACCTTC.

The V and J genes are TRBV6-5 and TRBJ2-1; TRBD2 matches at 9 bases. Losses at the gene ends were 2 bases for V and 9 bases for J; bases not matched to a gene: 2. This CDR3 region has 13 residues. Germline-derived CDR1 and CDR2 are MNHEY and SVGAGI. DNA for the CDR3: TGTGCCAGCAGTTACGTGCGGGGGGGTGAGCAGTTCTTC. It encodes CASSYVRGGEQFF.

This clone appeared a single time. The chain couples TRBV5-4 to TRBJ2-2; 7 bases align to TRBD2. From germline, CDR1 is SGHNT and CDR2 YYREEE (reference sequence). The V and J ends lost 3 bases and 3 bases, in that order; junction bases with no gene match: 11. This CDR3 has 17 amino acids. DNA of the CDR3: TGTGCCAGCAGCTCGGGCGGGGGAGGACCCCACACCGGGGAGCTGTTTTTT. Translation gives CASSSGGGGPHTGELFF.

The V gene is TRBV2, the J gene TRBJ2-7, with 8 bases aligning to TRBD1. CDR1 SNHLY and CDR2 FYNNEI come from the germline V gene. The V gene end was trimmed by 5 bases and the J gene end by 5 bases; junction bases not matched to a gene: 8. The CDR3 consists of 14 residues. CDR3 nucleotide sequence: TGTGCCAGCAGTACCGGACAGGGTAAGGACGAGCAGTACTTC. Translated: CASSTGQGKDEQYF.

CDR3 DNA: TGTGCCAGCACCGGCTGGCGGGGGCCTAGCACAGATACGCAGTATTTT. Its translation: CASTGWRGPSTDTQYF. V is TRBV7-2 and J is TRBJ2-3; D might be TRBD2 (7 bases). CDR3 length: 16 residues. Germline V gives CDR1 SGHTA, CDR2 FQGNSA. Trimming took 7 bases from V and 0 from J, leaving 17 bases between them.

The chain carries TRBV13 and TRBJ1-1; 8 bases match TRBD1. Germline trimming cut 5 bases from V and 3 bases from J; bases unmatched to any gene: 5. The CDR3 is 14 residues long. Germline loops: CDR1 PRHDT, CDR2 FYEKMQ (reference sequence). The CDR3 loop is CASSIQGGHTEAFF. The CDR3 DNA reads TGTGCCAGCAGCATACAGGGGGGCCACACTGAAGCTTTCTTT.

This clone has only a few counts. The V gene is TRBV5-1, the J gene TRBJ1-4; 7 bases align to TRBD1. Germline V gene sequence: CDR1 SGHRS, CDR2 YFSETQ. Trimming at V came to 3 bases and at J to 6 bases, leaving 5 bases not matched to a gene. The CDR3 runs 14 residues. CDR3 sequence (DNA): TGCGCCAGCAGCTCGGGACAGAGAGATGAAAAACTGTTTTTT. This translates into CASSSGQRDEKLFF.

V is TRBV7-6 and J is TRBJ2-1; TRBD2 aligns across 8 bases. The V segment lost 6 bases and the J segment 9 bases; nucleotides outside the gene matches: 13. The CDR3 is made up of 15 amino acids. Looked up from germline, CDR1 is SGHVS and CDR2 is FNYEAQ. Here the CDR3 reads CASSGLTGGSGEQFF. As DNA, the CDR3 is TGTGCCAGCAGTGGTTTAACGGGGGGGTCGGGTGAGCAGTTCTTC.

This sequence joins TRBV3-1 (or the pseudogene TRBV3-2) and TRBJ1-1, with a weak D call TRBD1 (5 bases). The germline CDR1 and CDR2 sequences are LGHDT and YNNKEL (reference sequence). Deletions cut 3 bases from V and 7 bases from J, with 9 bases between. The CDR3 is made up of 12 amino acids. In DNA form, the CDR3 reads TGTGCCAGCAGCCACCGGGGGATTGAAGCTTTCTTT. It translates to CASSHRGIEAFF.

CDR3 sequence reads: CASSRPTSGESNEQFF. CDR3 coding DNA: TGTGCCAGCAGCCGACCGACTAGCGGGGAGAGCAATGAGCAGTTCTTC. The chain combines TRBV6-7 with TRBJ2-1, with 11 positions matching TRBD2. TRBV6-7 is an open reading frame, and its role is uncertain. The junction had 10 bases not matched to a gene; V was cut back by 6 bases and J by 6 bases. CDR3 length: 16 residues.